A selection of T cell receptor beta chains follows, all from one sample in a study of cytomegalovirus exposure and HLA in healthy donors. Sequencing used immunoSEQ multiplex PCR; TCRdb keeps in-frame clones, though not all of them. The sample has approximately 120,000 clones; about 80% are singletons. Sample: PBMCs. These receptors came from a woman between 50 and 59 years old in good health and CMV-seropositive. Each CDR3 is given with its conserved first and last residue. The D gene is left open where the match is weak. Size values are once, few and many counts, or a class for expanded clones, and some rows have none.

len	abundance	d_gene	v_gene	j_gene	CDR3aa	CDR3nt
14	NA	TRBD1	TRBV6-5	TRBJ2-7	CVSSYRDRGGEQYF	TGTGTCAGCAGTTACCGCGACAGGGGCGGAGAGCAGTACTTC
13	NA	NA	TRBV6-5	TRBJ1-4	CASGSGWEEKLFF	TGTGCCAGCGGATCGGGGTGGGAAGAAAAACTGTTTTTT
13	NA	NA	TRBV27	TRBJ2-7	CASRTRGHHEQYF	TGTGCCAGCAGGACCAGGGGCCACCACGAGCAGTACTTC
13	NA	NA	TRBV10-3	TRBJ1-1	CAIRAQGNTEAFF	TGTGCCATCAGAGCCCAGGGGAACACTGAAGCTTTCTTT
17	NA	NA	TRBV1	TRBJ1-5	CTSSQEPDKYGNQPQHF	TGCACCAGCAGCCAAGAACCGGACAAATACGGCAATCAGCCCCAGCATTTT
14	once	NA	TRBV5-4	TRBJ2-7	CASSNGQFLYEQYF	TGTGCCAGCAGCAACGGACAGTTCTTATACGAGCAGTACTTC
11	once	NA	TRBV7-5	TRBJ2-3	CARRKEDTQYF	TGTGCCAGAAGGAAGGAGGATACGCAGTATTTT
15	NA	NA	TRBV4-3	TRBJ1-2	CASSQDAAGRRGYTF	TGCGCCAGCAGCCAAGATGCGGCAGGGCGCCGAGGCTACACCTTC
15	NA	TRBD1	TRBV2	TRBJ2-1	CASSPGQGGWNEQFF	TGTGCCAGCAGCCCGGGACAGGGTGGATGGAATGAGCAGTTCTTC
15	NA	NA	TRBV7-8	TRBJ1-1	CASSPRMGGDTEAFF	TGTGCCAGCAGCCCACGGATGGGGGGAGACACTGAAGCTTTCTTT
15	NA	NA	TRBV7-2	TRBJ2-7	CASSSSTGINYEQYF	TGTGCCAGCAGCTCTTCGACCGGGATAAACTACGAGCAGTACTTC
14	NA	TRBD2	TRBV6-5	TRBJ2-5	CASGTRGVEETQYF	TGTGCCAGCGGGACTAGAGGGGTAGAAGAGACCCAGTACTTC
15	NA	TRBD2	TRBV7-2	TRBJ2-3	CASSLYGGGTDTQYF	TGTGCCAGCAGCTTATACGGCGGGGGGACAGATACGCAGTATTTT
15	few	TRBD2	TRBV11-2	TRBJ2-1	CASSLLAGGGDEQFF	TGTGCCAGCAGCCTACTAGCGGGGGGCGGGGATGAGCAGTTCTTC
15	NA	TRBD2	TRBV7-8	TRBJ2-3	CASSLRLAGADTQYF	TGTGCCAGCAGCCTGAGGCTAGCGGGAGCAGATACGCAGTATTTT
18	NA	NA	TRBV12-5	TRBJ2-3	CASGWVGVGRLTTDTQYF	TGTGCTAGTGGTTGGGTCGGCGTGGGGAGACTGACCACAGATACGCAGTATTTT
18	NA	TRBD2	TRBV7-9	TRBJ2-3	CASSARTSGRRGTDTQYF	TGTGCCAGCAGCGCCCGGACTAGCGGGAGGAGGGGCACAGATACGCAGTATTTT